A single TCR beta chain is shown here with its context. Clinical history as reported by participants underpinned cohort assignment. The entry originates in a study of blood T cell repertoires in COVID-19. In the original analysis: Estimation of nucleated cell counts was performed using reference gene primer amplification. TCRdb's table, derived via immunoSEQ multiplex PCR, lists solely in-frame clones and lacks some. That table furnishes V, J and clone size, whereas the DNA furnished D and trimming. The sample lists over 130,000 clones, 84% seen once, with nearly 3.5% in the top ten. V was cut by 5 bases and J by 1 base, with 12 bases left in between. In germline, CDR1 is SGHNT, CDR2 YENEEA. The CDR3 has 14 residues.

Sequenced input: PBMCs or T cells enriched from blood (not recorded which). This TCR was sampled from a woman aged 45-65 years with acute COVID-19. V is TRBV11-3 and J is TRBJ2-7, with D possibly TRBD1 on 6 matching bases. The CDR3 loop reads CASSQGPSSYEQYF. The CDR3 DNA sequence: TGTGCCAGCAGCCAGGGGCCTTCTTCCTACGAGCAGTACTTC.